This TCR beta chain was recorded in a study of blood T cell repertoires in COVID-19. Study background: The United States, Italy and Spain were the sources of the acute and convalescent COVID-19 samples. Nucleic acid was either cDNA or gDNA, and it came from T cells, B-cell-depleted T cells, or PBMCs.

Authors' processing steps: Nucleated cell counts were estimated from reference gene primer amplification. Clones were sequenced by immunoSEQ multiplex PCR, and TCRdb holds only the in-frame ones, with some missing. V and J calls and clone size are those listed in that table; D and trimming were worked out from the DNA. The sample includes approximately 300,000 clones, 84% seen only once; the top ten take 15% to 19%. Those enrolled in Seattle joined during active infection and were followed longitudinally afterward. V was trimmed by 3 bases and J by 4 bases, leaving 14 bases between them. Germline CDR1 reads SGHNT; CDR2 reads YYREEE (reference sequence). The CDR3 is 14 amino acids.

The sequence derives from a person between 65 and 79 years old with COVID-19, enrolled during active disease. Sequences were obtained from peripheral blood. The rearrangement joins TRBV5-4 to TRBJ2-7; maybe TRBD2 (6 bases). The DNA for the CDR3 is TGTGCCAGCAGCTCAACCGGAGGGGAATACGAGCAGTACTTC. It translates to CASSSTGGEYEQYF.